These T cell receptor beta chains were read from a single sample in a study of T cell responses to AZD1222 COVID-19 vaccine. TCRdb's copy holds only in-frame clones and misses some; the assay was immunoSEQ multiplex PCR. Of 200,000 or so clones listed, around 88% are singletons. This sample comprised peripheral blood, obtained on day 0 of AZD1222 vaccination. Receptor source: an adult in good health. The CDR3 runs from the conserved cysteine through the conserved F or W. Fields, in order: V gene, D gene, J gene, clone size, CDR3 protein, CDR3 DNA. D genes are given only for firm matches. The size of a clone is reported for some rows only, either as once, few or many, or as a class for expanded clones.

v_gene: TRBV10-1
d_gene: TRBD1
j_gene: TRBJ2-2
abundance: .
CDR3aa: CASSEGTGGYTGELFF
CDR3nt: TGCGCCAGCAGTGAGGGGACAGGGGGTTACACCGGGGAGCTGTTTTTT

v_gene: TRBV6-5
d_gene: .
j_gene: TRBJ2-5
abundance: .
CDR3aa: CASSSQAPGFKTQYF
CDR3nt: TGTGCCAGCAGTTCGCAGGCTCCGGGGTTCAAAACCCAGTACTTC

v_gene: TRBV4-1
d_gene: TRBD2
j_gene: TRBJ2-1
abundance: .
CDR3aa: CASSQDGSGRAYNEQFF
CDR3nt: TGCGCCAGCAGCCAAGACGGCTCAGGGAGGGCCTACAATGAGCAGTTCTTC

v_gene: TRBV5-1
d_gene: .
j_gene: TRBJ1-6
abundance: .
CDR3aa: CASSLGVGGDSPLHF
CDR3nt: TGCGCCAGCAGCTTGGGGGTGGGCGGGGATTCACCCCTCCACTTT

v_gene: TRBV5-1
d_gene: .
j_gene: TRBJ1-1
abundance: .
CDR3aa: CASSPGGGQGNTEAFF
CDR3nt: TGCGCCAGCAGCCCAGGCGGGGGGCAAGGAAACACTGAAGCTTTCTTT

v_gene: TRBV15
d_gene: .
j_gene: TRBJ2-5
abundance: .
CDR3aa: CATSRDPTETQYF
CDR3nt: TGTGCCACCAGCAGAGACCCGACAGAGACCCAGTACTTC

v_gene: TRBV25-1
d_gene: .
j_gene: TRBJ2-3
abundance: .
CDR3aa: CASSETIAEHQDTQYF
CDR3nt: TGTGCCAGCAGTGAAACTATAGCGGAGCATCAAGATACGCAGTATTTT

v_gene: TRBV5-1
d_gene: .
j_gene: TRBJ1-1
abundance: few
CDR3aa: CASSFIIDTEAFF
CDR3nt: TGCGCCAGCAGCTTCATAATCGACACTGAAGCTTTCTTT

v_gene: TRBV3-1/TRBV3-2
d_gene: .
j_gene: TRBJ1-1
abundance: .
CDR3aa: CASSPLRGGLTEAFF
CDR3nt: TGTGCCAGCAGCCCCCTTCGGGGAGGCCTCACTGAAGCTTTCTTT

v_gene: TRBV19
d_gene: .
j_gene: TRBJ1-5
abundance: .
CDR3aa: CASSPPSGADNQPQHF
CDR3nt: TGTGCCAGTAGTCCCCCCAGCGGGGCCGATAATCAGCCCCAGCATTTT

v_gene: TRBV6-2/TRBV6-3
d_gene: .
j_gene: TRBJ1-1
abundance: .
CDR3aa: CASSYWGDEAFF
CDR3nt: TGTGCCAGCAGTTACTGGGGCGATGAAGCTTTCTTT

v_gene: TRBV12-3/TRBV12-4
d_gene: .
j_gene: TRBJ1-2
abundance: .
CDR3aa: CASSLQFNYGYTF
CDR3nt: TGTGCCAGCAGTTTGCAGTTTAACTATGGCTACACCTTC

v_gene: TRBV7-8
d_gene: .
j_gene: TRBJ2-5
abundance: .
CDR3aa: CASSLAGNRGETQYF
CDR3nt: TGTGCCAGCAGCTTAGCCGGCAACCGCGGAGAGACCCAGTACTTC

v_gene: TRBV9
d_gene: .
j_gene: TRBJ2-7
abundance: .
CDR3aa: CASSTRGSEQYF
CDR3nt: TGTGCCAGCAGCACCCGCGGATCTGAGCAGTACTTC

v_gene: TRBV7-9
d_gene: .
j_gene: TRBJ1-3
abundance: .
CDR3aa: CASSPYGNTIYF
CDR3nt: TGTGCCAGCAGCCCGTATGGAAACACCATATATTTT

v_gene: TRBV6-5
d_gene: TRBD1
j_gene: TRBJ1-2
abundance: .
CDR3aa: CASSKIQGRTGGYTF
CDR3nt: TGTGCCAGCAGCAAAATACAGGGGCGCACCGGGGGCTACACCTTC

v_gene: TRBV3-1/TRBV3-2
d_gene: .
j_gene: TRBJ2-1
abundance: .
CDR3aa: CASSQARSNEQFF
CDR3nt: TGTGCCAGCAGCCAAGCAAGGAGCAATGAGCAGTTCTTC

v_gene: TRBV2
d_gene: .
j_gene: TRBJ2-4
abundance: once
CDR3aa: CASSDDRLAKNIQYF
CDR3nt: TGTGCCAGCAGTGACGACAGACTAGCCAAAAACATTCAGTACTTC

v_gene: TRBV4-1
d_gene: .
j_gene: TRBJ2-3
abundance: .
CDR3aa: CASSQRASGTDTQYF
CDR3nt: TGCGCCAGCAGCCAGCGTGCCTCGGGGACAGATACGCAGTATTTT

v_gene: TRBV19
d_gene: TRBD1
j_gene: TRBJ1-5
abundance: .
CDR3aa: CASSRTGVYQPQHF
CDR3nt: TGTGCCAGTAGCCGGACAGGGGTTTATCAGCCCCAGCATTTT

v_gene: TRBV9
d_gene: .
j_gene: TRBJ2-2
abundance: once
CDR3aa: CASSVAGVSTGELFF
CDR3nt: TGTGCCAGCAGCGTAGCCGGGGTGAGCACCGGGGAGCTGTTTTTT

v_gene: TRBV19
d_gene: TRBD2
j_gene: TRBJ2-2
abundance: .
CDR3aa: CASSMRGGGGGTGELFF
CDR3nt: TGTGCCAGTAGTATGAGGGGAGGCGGGGGAGGCACCGGGGAGCTGTTTTTT

v_gene: TRBV2
d_gene: .
j_gene: TRBJ1-5
abundance: .
CDR3aa: CASSIDLGRNSNQPQHF
CDR3nt: TGTGCCAGCAGTATAGACTTGGGACGGAATAGCAATCAGCCCCAGCATTTT

v_gene: TRBV6-1
d_gene: .
j_gene: TRBJ1-3
abundance: .
CDR3aa: CASSEAQGAGNTIYF
CDR3nt: TGTGCCAGCAGTGAAGCGCAAGGGGCCGGAAACACCATATATTTT

v_gene: TRBV15
d_gene: .
j_gene: TRBJ1-1
abundance: .
CDR3aa: CATSREGRNTEAFF
CDR3nt: TGTGCCACCAGCAGAGAAGGACGGAACACTGAAGCTTTCTTT

v_gene: TRBV11-2
d_gene: .
j_gene: TRBJ2-3
abundance: few
CDR3aa: CASSFLQSTDTQYF
CDR3nt: TGTGCCAGCAGCTTTCTACAGTCCACAGATACGCAGTATTTT

v_gene: TRBV27
d_gene: TRBD1
j_gene: TRBJ1-2
abundance: .
CDR3aa: CASSRDTGDSNYGYTF
CDR3nt: TGTGCCAGCAGCCGTGATACAGGGGACTCTAACTATGGCTACACCTTC

v_gene: TRBV6-5
d_gene: .
j_gene: TRBJ2-7
abundance: .
CDR3aa: CASSYSNANAYEQYF
CDR3nt: TGTGCCAGCAGTTACTCGAACGCTAACGCCTACGAGCAGTACTTC

v_gene: TRBV7-2
d_gene: .
j_gene: TRBJ1-5
abundance: .
CDR3aa: CASSPIGRDSQPQHF
CDR3nt: TGTGCCAGCAGCCCGATTGGTAGGGATTCTCAGCCCCAGCATTTT

v_gene: TRBV25-1
d_gene: TRBD2
j_gene: TRBJ2-7
abundance: .
CDR3aa: CASSEGYDWRGTYEQYF
CDR3nt: TGTGCCAGCAGTGAAGGCTATGATTGGCGGGGGACCTACGAGCAGTACTTC

v_gene: TRBV2
d_gene: TRBD1
j_gene: TRBJ2-4
abundance: .
CDR3aa: CASAVEGGQGIQYF
CDR3nt: TGTGCCAGCGCGGTCGAAGGGGGCCAAGGAATTCAGTACTTC

v_gene: TRBV7-8
d_gene: TRBD1
j_gene: TRBJ2-2
abundance: .
CDR3aa: CASRIGGQGTTGELFF
CDR3nt: TGTGCCAGCAGGATCGGGGGACAGGGGACCACCGGGGAGCTGTTTTTT

v_gene: TRBV6-6
d_gene: .
j_gene: TRBJ2-2
abundance: .
CDR3aa: CASGPNTGELFF
CDR3nt: TGTGCCAGCGGGCCGAACACCGGGGAGCTGTTTTTT

v_gene: TRBV15
d_gene: .
j_gene: TRBJ1-2
abundance: .
CDR3aa: CATSRGGQGWNYGYTF
CDR3nt: TGTGCCACCAGCAGAGGGGGGCAGGGTTGGAACTATGGCTACACCTTC

v_gene: TRBV19
d_gene: TRBD2
j_gene: TRBJ2-2
abundance: few
CDR3aa: CASSIMGGSTGELFF
CDR3nt: TGTGCCAGTAGTATAATGGGCGGGAGCACCGGGGAGCTGTTTTTT

v_gene: TRBV3-1/TRBV3-2
d_gene: .
j_gene: TRBJ1-1
abundance: .
CDR3aa: CASSQGRDTEAFF
CDR3nt: TGTGCCAGCAGCCAGGGGAGGGACACTGAAGCTTTCTTT

v_gene: TRBV2
d_gene: .
j_gene: TRBJ1-6
abundance: .
CDR3aa: CASSRDSSYNSPLHF
CDR3nt: TGTGCCAGCAGTCGAGACAGCTCCTATAATTCACCCCTCCACTTT

v_gene: TRBV19
d_gene: TRBD2
j_gene: TRBJ2-1
abundance: .
CDR3aa: CASSTSGGTYNEQFF
CDR3nt: TGTGCCAGTAGTACTAGCGGGGGGACCTACAATGAGCAGTTCTTC

v_gene: TRBV6-5
d_gene: TRBD1
j_gene: TRBJ1-1
abundance: .
CDR3aa: CATTQGARGTEAFF
CDR3nt: TGTGCCACCACGCAGGGGGCGCGGGGAACTGAAGCTTTCTTT

v_gene: TRBV4-3
d_gene: .
j_gene: TRBJ1-6
abundance: .
CDR3aa: CASSLDLWSPLHF
CDR3nt: TGCGCCAGCAGCCTGGACCTATGGTCACCCCTCCACTTT

v_gene: TRBV28
d_gene: TRBD1
j_gene: TRBJ2-2
abundance: .
CDR3aa: CASIRSGTANTGELFF
CDR3nt: TGTGCCAGCATTCGATCCGGGACAGCGAACACCGGGGAGCTGTTTTTT

v_gene: TRBV5-1
d_gene: .
j_gene: TRBJ2-7
abundance: .
CDR3aa: CASSFGGRNSYEQYF
CDR3nt: TGCGCCAGCAGCTTTGGAGGACGAAACTCCTACGAGCAGTACTTC

v_gene: TRBV2
d_gene: .
j_gene: TRBJ1-2
abundance: .
CDR3aa: CASTTKITVWVLFYGYTF
CDR3nt: TGTGCCAGCACAACTAAAATAACAGTTTGGGTTCTGTTTTATGGCTACACCTTC

v_gene: TRBV19
d_gene: .
j_gene: TRBJ2-7
abundance: .
CDR3aa: CASSTGSYEQYF
CDR3nt: TGTGCCAGTAGTACTGGTTCCTACGAGCAGTACTTC

v_gene: TRBV12-3/TRBV12-4
d_gene: .
j_gene: TRBJ1-1
abundance: .
CDR3aa: CASSFAENTEAFF
CDR3nt: TGTGCCAGCAGTTTTGCAGAGAACACTGAAGCTTTCTTT

v_gene: TRBV28
d_gene: TRBD1
j_gene: TRBJ2-7
abundance: .
CDR3aa: CASSSRVGGFYEQYF
CDR3nt: TGTGCCAGCAGCTCTCGCGTAGGGGGCTTCTACGAGCAGTACTTC

v_gene: TRBV6-5
d_gene: TRBD2
j_gene: TRBJ2-1
abundance: .
CDR3aa: CASSYSASGGPNEQFF
CDR3nt: TGTGCCAGCAGTTACTCGGCTAGCGGGGGGCCCAATGAGCAGTTCTTC

v_gene: TRBV6-5
d_gene: .
j_gene: TRBJ1-3
abundance: .
CDR3aa: CASRSQGRSGNTIYF
CDR3nt: TGTGCCAGCAGATCCCAGGGCCGCTCTGGAAACACCATATATTTT

v_gene: TRBV5-4
d_gene: .
j_gene: TRBJ2-3
abundance: .
CDR3aa: CASSSRDSTDTQYF
CDR3nt: TGTGCCAGCAGCTCCAGAGACTCCACAGATACGCAGTATTTT

v_gene: TRBV5-4
d_gene: TRBD1
j_gene: TRBJ2-2
abundance: .
CDR3aa: CASFRDRNTGELFF
CDR3nt: TGTGCCAGCTTCCGGGACAGGAACACCGGGGAGCTGTTTTTT

v_gene: TRBV30
d_gene: TRBD1
j_gene: TRBJ1-2
abundance: .
CDR3aa: CARGTALGYGYTF
CDR3nt: TGTGCCCGCGGGACAGCCCTTGGCTATGGCTACACCTTC

v_gene: TRBV5-6
d_gene: .
j_gene: TRBJ1-2
abundance: .
CDR3aa: CASSLDRSNYGYTF
CDR3nt: TGTGCCAGCAGCTTGGACAGGTCTAACTATGGCTACACCTTC